The 3 T cell receptor beta chains given below trace back to one sample, sequenced in a study of T cell responses to AZD1222 COVID-19 vaccine. TCRdb's table, derived via immunoSEQ multiplex PCR, lists solely in-frame clones and lacks some. Altogether approximately 120,000 clones are present, around nine tenths being singletons, with the ten largest covering about a sixth. The sequencing used peripheral blood, collected on day 0 of AZD1222 vaccination. These receptor sequences come from an adult in good health.

The chain carries TRBV6-5 and TRBJ1-5, with TRBD1 matching 7 bases. The germline CDR1 and CDR2 sequences are MNHEY and SVGAGI. This CDR3 has 14 amino acids. Germline trimming cut 7 bases from V and 3 bases from J; bases unmatched to any gene: 6. The CDR3 loop is CASTGGQYNQPQHF. The CDR3 DNA reads as TGTGCCAGCACCGGGGGACAGTACAATCAGCCCCAGCATTTT.

V and J are TRBV3-1 (or the pseudogene TRBV3-2) and TRBJ1-3; no definite D call. The germline gives CDR1 LGHDT, CDR2 YNNKEL (reference sequence). The CDR3 covers 15 residues. V lost 3 bases to trimming and J lost 2 bases, with 11 bases between them. The CDR3 is CASSHTARPGNTIYF. The CDR3 DNA reads TGTGCCAGCAGCCATACGGCACGGCCTGGAAACACCATATATTTT.

The rearrangement links TRBV4-1 to TRBJ1-4; 10 nucleotides match TRBD1. Germline V CDR1 and CDR2: MGHRA, YSYEKL. The CDR3 loop spans 17 amino acids. The V segment lost 3 bases and the J segment 4 bases; nucleotides outside the gene matches: 8. The CDR3 DNA reads as TGCGCCAGCAGCCACCCGACAGGGGGCTTGATTAATGAAAAACTGTTTTTT. Translation gives CASSHPTGGLINEKLFF.